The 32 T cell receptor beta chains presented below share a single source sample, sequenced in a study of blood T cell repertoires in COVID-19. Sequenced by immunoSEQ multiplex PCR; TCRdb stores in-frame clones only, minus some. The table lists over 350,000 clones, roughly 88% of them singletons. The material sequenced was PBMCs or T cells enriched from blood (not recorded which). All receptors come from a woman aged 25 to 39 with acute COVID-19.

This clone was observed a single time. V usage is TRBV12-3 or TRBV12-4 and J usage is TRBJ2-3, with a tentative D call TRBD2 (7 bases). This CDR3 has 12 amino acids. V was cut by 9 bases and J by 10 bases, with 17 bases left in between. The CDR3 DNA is TGTGCCAGTCATGGGGGGGCCGGGGCGCAGTATTTT. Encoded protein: CASHGGAGAQYF.

In DNA, the CDR3 is TGCGCCAGCAGCTTCGGATCTAGCGGGGGGGCCCATGAGCAGTTCTTC. Residues: CASSFGSSGGAHEQFF. The V gene is TRBV5-1, the J gene TRBJ2-1; TRBD2 matches 12 bases. V shed 2 bases and J 8 bases; nucleotides not matched to a gene: 8. The CDR3 sequence is 16 residues long. The germline gives CDR1 SGHRS, CDR2 YFSETQ.

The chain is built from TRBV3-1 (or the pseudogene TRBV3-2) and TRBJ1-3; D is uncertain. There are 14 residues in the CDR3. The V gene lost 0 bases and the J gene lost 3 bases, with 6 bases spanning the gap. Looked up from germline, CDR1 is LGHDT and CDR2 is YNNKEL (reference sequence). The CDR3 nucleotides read TGTGCCAGCAGCCAAGATCTAGTTGGAAACACCATATATTTT. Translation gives CASSQDLVGNTIYF.

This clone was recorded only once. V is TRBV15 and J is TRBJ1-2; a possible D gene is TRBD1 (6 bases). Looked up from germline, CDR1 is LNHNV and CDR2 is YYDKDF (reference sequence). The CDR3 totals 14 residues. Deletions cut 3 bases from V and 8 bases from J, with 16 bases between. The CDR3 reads CATSSDWGPRGYTF. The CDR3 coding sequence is TGTGCCACCAGCAGCGATTGGGGGCCGAGGGGCTACACCTTC.

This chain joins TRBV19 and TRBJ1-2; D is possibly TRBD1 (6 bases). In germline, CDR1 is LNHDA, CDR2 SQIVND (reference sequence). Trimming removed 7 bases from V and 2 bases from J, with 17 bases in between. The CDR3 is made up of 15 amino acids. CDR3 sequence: CASKVRNGQNYGYTF. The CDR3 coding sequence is TGTGCCAGTAAGGTCCGGAATGGACAGAACTATGGCTACACCTTC.

The CDR3, as DNA: TGTGCCAGCAGCCCTGGGGGGACTTATGGCTACACCTTC. Translation gives CASSPGGTYGYTF. J is TRBJ1-2 and V is TRBV11-1; a possible D gene is TRBD1 (5 bases). The length of the CDR3 is 13 residues. Germline assignment: CDR1 SGHAT and CDR2 FQDESV (reference sequence). V was shortened by 5 bases and J by 5 bases, with 12 bases between the two germline ends.

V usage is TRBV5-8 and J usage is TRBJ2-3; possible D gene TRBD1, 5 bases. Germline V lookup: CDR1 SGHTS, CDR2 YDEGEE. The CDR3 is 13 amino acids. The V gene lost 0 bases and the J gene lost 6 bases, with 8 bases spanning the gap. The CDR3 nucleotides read TGTGCCAGCAGCTTGGTCAGGGCCGATACGCAGTATTTT. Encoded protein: CASSLVRADTQYF. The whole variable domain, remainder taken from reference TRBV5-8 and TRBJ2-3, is EAGVTQSPTHLIKTRGQQATLRCSPISGHTSVYWYQQALGLGLQFLLWYDEGEERNRGNFPPRFSGRQFPNYSSELNVNALELEDSALYLCASSLVRADTQYFGPGTRLTVL.

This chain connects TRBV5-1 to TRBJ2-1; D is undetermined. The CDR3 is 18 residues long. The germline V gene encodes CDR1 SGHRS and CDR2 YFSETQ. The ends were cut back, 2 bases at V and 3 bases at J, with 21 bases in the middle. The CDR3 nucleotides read TGCGCCAGCAGCTTCGATCCGCTCGCGGAAGTGAACTACAATGAGCAGTTCTTC. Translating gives CASSFDPLAEVNYNEQFF.

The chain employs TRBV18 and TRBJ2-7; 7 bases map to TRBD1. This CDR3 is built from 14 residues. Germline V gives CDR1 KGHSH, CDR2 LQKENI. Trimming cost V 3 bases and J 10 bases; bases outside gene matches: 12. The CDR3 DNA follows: TGTGCCAGCTCACCCCCGACAGGGTCCCCAAAACAGTACTTC. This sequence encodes CASSPPTGSPKQYF.

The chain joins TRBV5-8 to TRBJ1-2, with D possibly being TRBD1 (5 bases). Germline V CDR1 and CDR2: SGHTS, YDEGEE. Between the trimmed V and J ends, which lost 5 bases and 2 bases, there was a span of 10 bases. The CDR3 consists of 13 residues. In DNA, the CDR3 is TGTGCCAGCAGTTTGCGGGGGAACTATGGCTACACCTTC. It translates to CASSLRGNYGYTF.

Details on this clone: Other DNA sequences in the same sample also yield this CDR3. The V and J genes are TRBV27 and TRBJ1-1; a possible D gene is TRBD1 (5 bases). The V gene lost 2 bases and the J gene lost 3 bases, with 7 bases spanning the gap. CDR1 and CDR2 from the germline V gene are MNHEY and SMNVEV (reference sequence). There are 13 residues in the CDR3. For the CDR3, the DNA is TGTGCCAGCAGTTTAAACAGGTACACTGAAGCTTTCTTT. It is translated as CASSLNRYTEAFF.

CDR3 nucleotide sequence: TGTGCCAGTAGCCAGAACAGGGGTGGTGGGGAGCTGTTTTTT. Amino acid sequence: CASSQNRGGGELFF. The V and J genes are TRBV19 and TRBJ2-2, with 7 bases fitting TRBD1. Unmatched junction bases numbered 9, after V lost 6 bases and J lost 8 bases. This CDR3 comprises 14 residues. Germline V lookup: CDR1 LNHDA, CDR2 SQIVND (reference sequence).

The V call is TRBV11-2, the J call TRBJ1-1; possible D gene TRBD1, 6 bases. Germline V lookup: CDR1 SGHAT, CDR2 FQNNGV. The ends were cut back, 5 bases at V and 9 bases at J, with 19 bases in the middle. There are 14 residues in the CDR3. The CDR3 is CASSPSGATGKAFF. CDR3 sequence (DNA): TGTGCCAGCAGCCCCTCCGGGGCGACAGGAAAAGCTTTCTTT.

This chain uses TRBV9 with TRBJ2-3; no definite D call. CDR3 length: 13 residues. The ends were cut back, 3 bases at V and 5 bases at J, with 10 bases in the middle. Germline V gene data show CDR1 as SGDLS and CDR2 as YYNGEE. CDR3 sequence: CASSAHTKDTQYF. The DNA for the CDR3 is TGTGCCAGCAGCGCACACACAAAAGATACGCAGTATTTT.

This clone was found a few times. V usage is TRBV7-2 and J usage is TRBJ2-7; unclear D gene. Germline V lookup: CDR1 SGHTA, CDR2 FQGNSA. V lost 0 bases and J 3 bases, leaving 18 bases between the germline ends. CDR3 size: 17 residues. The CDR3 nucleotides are TGTGCCAGCAGCTTAGCGAGTGGGTGGCAGGAAAACTACGAGCAGTACTTC. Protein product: CASSLASGWQENYEQYF.

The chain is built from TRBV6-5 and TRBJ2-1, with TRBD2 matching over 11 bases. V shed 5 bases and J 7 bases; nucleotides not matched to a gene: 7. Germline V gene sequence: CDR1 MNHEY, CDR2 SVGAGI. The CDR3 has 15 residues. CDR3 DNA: TGTGCCAGCAGTCGCTTGACTAGCGGGGTGAATGAGCAGTTCTTC. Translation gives CASSRLTSGVNEQFF.

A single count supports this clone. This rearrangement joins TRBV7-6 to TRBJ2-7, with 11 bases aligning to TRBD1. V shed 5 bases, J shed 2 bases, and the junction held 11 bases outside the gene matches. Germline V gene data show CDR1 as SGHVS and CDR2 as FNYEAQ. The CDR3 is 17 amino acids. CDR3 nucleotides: TGTGCCAGCAGCCGCTTCGAACCGGGACAGGGGGCCTACGAGCAGTACTTC. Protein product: CASSRFEPGQGAYEQYF.

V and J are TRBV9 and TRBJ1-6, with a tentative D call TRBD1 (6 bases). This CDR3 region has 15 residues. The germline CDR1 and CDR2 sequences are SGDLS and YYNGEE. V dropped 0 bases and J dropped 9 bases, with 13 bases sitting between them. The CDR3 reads CASSVDGQRGSPLHF. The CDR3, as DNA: TGTGCCAGCAGCGTAGATGGACAGCGGGGTTCACCCCTCCACTTT.

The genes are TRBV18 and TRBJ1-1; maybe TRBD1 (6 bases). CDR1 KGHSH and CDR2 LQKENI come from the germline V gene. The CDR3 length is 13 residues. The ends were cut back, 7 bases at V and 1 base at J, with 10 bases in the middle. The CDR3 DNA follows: TGTGCCAGCTTGGGGGGGCAGAACACTGAAGCTTTCTTT. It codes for CASLGGQNTEAFF.

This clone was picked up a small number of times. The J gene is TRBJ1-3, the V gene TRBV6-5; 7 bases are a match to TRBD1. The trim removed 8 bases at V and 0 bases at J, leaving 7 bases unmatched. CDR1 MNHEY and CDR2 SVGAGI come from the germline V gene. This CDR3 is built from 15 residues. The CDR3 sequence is CASRGQASSGNTIYF. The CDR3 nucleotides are TGTGCCAGCCGAGGACAGGCGAGCTCTGGAAACACCATATATTTT.

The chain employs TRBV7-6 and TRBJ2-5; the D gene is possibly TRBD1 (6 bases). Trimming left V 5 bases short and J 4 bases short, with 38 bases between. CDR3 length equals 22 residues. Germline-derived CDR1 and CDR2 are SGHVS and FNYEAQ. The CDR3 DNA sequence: TGTGCCAGCAGCCGGGAAGTACGGGACATGACCCTCCGGGCGAATCAGGGAGAGACCCAGTACTTC. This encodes CASSREVRDMTLRANQGETQYF.

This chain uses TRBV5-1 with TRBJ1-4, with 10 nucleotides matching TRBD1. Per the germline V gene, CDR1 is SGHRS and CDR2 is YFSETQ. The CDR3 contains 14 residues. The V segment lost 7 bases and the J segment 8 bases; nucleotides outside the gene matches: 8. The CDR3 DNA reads TGCGCCAGCGGTACCGGGACAGGGGTGGAAAAACTGTTTTTT. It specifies CASGTGTGVEKLFF. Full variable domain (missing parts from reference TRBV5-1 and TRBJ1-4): KAGVTQTPRYLIKTRGQQVTLSCSPISGHRSVSWYQQTPGQGLQFLFEYFSETQRNKGNFPGRFSGRQFSNSRSEMNVSTLELGDSALYLCASGTGTGVEKLFFGSGTQLSVL.

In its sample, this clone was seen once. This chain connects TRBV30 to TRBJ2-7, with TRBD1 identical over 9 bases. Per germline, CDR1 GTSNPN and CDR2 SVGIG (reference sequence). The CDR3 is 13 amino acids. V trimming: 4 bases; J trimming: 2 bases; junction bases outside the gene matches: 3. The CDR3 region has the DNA TGTGCCTGGAACGGACAGGGGACCTACGAGCAGTACTTC. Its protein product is CAWNGQGTYEQYF.

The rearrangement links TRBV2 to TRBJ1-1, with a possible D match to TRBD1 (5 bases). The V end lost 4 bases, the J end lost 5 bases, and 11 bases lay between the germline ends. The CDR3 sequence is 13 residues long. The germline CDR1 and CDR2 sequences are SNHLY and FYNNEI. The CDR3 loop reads CASSVGGMTEAFF. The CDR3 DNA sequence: TGTGCCAGCAGTGTCGGGGGTATGACTGAAGCTTTCTTT.

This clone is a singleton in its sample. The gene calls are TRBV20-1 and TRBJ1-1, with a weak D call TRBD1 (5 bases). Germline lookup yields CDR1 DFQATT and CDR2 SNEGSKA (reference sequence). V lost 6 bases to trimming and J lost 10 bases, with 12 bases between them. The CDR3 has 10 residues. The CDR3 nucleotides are TGCAGTGCAGTTCTCAGGGCAGCTTTCTTT. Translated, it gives CSAVLRAAFF.

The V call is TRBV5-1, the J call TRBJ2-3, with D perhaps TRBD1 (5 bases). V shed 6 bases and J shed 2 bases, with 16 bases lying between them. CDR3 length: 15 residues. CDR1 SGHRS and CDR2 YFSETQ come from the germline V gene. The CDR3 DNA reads TGCGCCAGCACCCTATCCTCAGGGCACACAGATACGCAGTATTTT. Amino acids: CASTLSSGHTDTQYF.

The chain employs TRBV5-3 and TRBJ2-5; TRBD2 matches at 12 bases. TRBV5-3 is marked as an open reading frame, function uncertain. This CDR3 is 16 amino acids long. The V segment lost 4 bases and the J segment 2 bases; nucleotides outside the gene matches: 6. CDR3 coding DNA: TGTGCCAGAAGCCGACTAGCGGGGGCCATACAAGAGACCCAGTACTTC. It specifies CARSRLAGAIQETQYF.

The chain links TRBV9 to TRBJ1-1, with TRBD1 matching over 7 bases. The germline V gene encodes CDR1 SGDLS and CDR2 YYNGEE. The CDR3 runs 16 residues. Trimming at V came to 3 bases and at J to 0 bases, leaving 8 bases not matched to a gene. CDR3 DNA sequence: TGTGCCAGCAGCGCCCGGACAGGTTTAATGAACACTGAAGCTTTCTTT. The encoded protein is CASSARTGLMNTEAFF. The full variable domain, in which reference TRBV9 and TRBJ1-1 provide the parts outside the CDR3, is DSGVTQTPKHLITATGQRVTLRCSPRSGDLSVYWYQQSLDQGLQFLIQYYNGEERAKGNILERFSAQQFPDLHSELNLSSLELGDSALYFCASSARTGLMNTEAFFGQGTRLTVV.

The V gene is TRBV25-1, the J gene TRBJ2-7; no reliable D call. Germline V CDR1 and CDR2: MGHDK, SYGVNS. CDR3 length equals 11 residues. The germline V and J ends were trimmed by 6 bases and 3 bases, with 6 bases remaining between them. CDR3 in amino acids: CASSRIYEQYF. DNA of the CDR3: TGTGCCAGCAGCAGGATCTACGAGCAGTACTTC.

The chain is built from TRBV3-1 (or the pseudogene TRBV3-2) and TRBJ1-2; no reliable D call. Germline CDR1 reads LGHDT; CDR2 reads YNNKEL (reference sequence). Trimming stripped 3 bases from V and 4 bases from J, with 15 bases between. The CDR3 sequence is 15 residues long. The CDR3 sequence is CASSQEMRPVYGYTF. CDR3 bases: TGTGCCAGCAGCCAGGAGATGAGGCCCGTCTATGGCTACACCTTC.

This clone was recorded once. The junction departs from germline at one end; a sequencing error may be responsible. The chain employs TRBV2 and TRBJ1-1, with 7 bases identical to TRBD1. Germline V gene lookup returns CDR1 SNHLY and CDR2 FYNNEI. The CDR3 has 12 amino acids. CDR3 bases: TGTGCCAGCAGCGAGGGACAGTCAAAGCTGATCTTT. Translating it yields CASSEGQSKLIF.

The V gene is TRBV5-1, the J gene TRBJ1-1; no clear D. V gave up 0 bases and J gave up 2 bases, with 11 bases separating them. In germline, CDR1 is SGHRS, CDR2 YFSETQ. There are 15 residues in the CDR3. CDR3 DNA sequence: TGCGCCAGCAGCTTGGGCCGGACGGGAAACACTGAAGCTTTCTTT. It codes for CASSLGRTGNTEAFF.